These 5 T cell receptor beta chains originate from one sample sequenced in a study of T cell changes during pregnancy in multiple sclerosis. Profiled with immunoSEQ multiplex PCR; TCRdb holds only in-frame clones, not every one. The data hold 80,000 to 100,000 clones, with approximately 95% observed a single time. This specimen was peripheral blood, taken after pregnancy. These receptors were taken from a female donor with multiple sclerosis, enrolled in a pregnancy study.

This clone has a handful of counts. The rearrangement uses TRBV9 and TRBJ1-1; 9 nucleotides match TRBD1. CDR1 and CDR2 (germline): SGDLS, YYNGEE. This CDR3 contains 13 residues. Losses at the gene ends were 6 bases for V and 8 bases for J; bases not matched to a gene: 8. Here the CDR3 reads CASTTATGGEAFF. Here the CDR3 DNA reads TGTGCCAGCACCACAGCGACAGGGGGAGAAGCTTTCTTT. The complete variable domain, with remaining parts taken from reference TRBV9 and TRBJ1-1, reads DSGVTQTPKHLITATGQRVTLRCSPRSGDLSVYWYQQSLDQGLQFLIQYYNGEERAKGNILERFSAQQFPDLHSELNLSSLELGDSALYFCASTTATGGEAFFGQGTRLTVV.

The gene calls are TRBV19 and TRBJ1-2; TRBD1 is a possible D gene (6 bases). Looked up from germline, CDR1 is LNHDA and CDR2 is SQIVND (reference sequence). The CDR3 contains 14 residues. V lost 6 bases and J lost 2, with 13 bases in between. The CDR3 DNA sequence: TGTGCCAGTAGAACCGGACAGTCAAACTATGGCTACACCTTC. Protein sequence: CASRTGQSNYGYTF. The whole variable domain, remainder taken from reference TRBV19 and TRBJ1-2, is DGGITQSPKYLFRKEGQNVTLSCEQNLNHDAMYWYRQDPGQGLRLIYYSQIVNDFQKGDIAEGYSVSREKKESFPLTVTSAQKNPTAFYLCASRTGQSNYGYTFGSGTRLTVV.

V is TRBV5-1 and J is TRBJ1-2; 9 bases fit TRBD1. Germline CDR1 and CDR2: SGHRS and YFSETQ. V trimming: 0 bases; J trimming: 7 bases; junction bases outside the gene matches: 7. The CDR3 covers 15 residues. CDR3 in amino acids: CASSLESGTGTGYTF. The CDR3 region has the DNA TGCGCCAGCAGCTTGGAAAGTGGGACAGGGACTGGCTACACCTTC.

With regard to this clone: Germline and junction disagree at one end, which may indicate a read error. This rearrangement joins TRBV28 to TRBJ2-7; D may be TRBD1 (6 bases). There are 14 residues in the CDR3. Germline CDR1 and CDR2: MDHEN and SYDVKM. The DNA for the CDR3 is TGTGCCAGCAGTTTAACAGGGTCCTCCGACGAGCAGTACTTC. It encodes CASSLTGSSDEQYF. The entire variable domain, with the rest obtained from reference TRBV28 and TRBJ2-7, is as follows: DVKVTQSSRYLVKRTGEKVFLECVQDMDHENMFWYRQDPGLGLRLIYFSYDVKMKEKGDIPEGYSVSREKKERFSLILESASTNQTSMYLCASSLTGSSDEQYFGPGTRLTVT.

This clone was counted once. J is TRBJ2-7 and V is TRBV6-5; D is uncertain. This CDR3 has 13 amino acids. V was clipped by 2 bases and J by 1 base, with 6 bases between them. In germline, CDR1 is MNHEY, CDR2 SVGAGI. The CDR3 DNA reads TGTGCCAGCAGTTACGGAGATTCCTACGAGCAGTACTTC. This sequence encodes CASSYGDSYEQYF.